This T cell receptor (beta chain) emerged from a study of blood T cell repertoires in COVID-19. Measured with immunoSEQ multiplex PCR; TCRdb has only the in-frame clones, and not every one. Of about 50,000 clones in the sample, about 82% are singletons; the top ten hold approximately 14%. Points on this clone: The junction departs from the called germline gene at one end, perhaps through a read error.

The CDR3 totals 12 residues. CDR1 is KGHDR, CDR2 SFDVKD, per germline. Specimen: peripheral blood. V is TRBV24-1 and J is TRBJ2-4; 9 positions match TRBD1. The origin of this receptor is a human donor in a cohort sampled during active COVID-19. The CDR3 bases are TGTGCCACCAGTGATCATGACAGGGGGGGAGGGTTC. Its protein product is CATSDHDRGGGF.